The clone carrying this T cell receptor beta chain is medium-sized by share. Its specificity is unknown. This sample was included in a study of CD8+ T cells in alopecia areata. Regarding the study as a whole: Normal scalp showed lower clonality than lesional scalp, especially alopecia totalis/universalis.

For several patients taking part in the biomarker study, CD4+ cells were further sorted into CD25+CD127- cells. Those with alopecia areata gave lesional scalp punch biopsies and peripheral blood. PBMCs, the starting material, were the source of sorted CD4+ and CD8+ T cells. This CDR3 contains 16 residues. V lost 2 bases, J lost 8 bases, and 20 bases lay in between. Germline values: CDR1 SGHKS, CDR2 YYEKEE (reference sequence). RNA, once extracted, was reverse transcribed into cDNA for use as the sequencing template. Assay: immunoSEQ multiplex PCR; the TCRdb copy retains only in-frame clones and omits some. This sample has just over 20,000 clones, with roughly 62% found just once.

This clonotype originated in a human donor with alopecia areata. Sequences were obtained from CD4+ Tregs sorted from blood. The V call is TRBV5-5, the J call TRBJ2-1; D is ambiguous. For the CDR3, the DNA is TGTGCCAGCAGCTTTAGACCCTCCCACGGTAGGGATGAGCAGTTCTTC. Translation gives CASSFRPSHGRDEQFF.